Listed below are T cell receptor beta chains from one sample, sequenced in a study of blood T cell repertoires in COVID-19. Libraries were prepared by immunoSEQ multiplex PCR; TCRdb keeps only in-frame clonotypes and omits some of them. The table includes over 200,000 clones, around nine tenths detected once. Sequenced sample: peripheral blood. The receptors were sampled from a man in his 60s with COVID-19, enrolled during active disease. CDR3s include the opening cysteine and the closing phenylalanine or tryptophan. The D gene is left open where the match is weak. Part of the rows lack a size; the others show once, few, many or a class for expanded clones.

j_call,d_call,v_call,clone_size,cdr3_aa
TRBJ1-1,NA,TRBV5-1,NA,CASSFSGNTEAFF
TRBJ2-1,TRBD1,TRBV12-5,NA,CASGLVPGQGSSYNEQFF
TRBJ2-7,NA,TRBV12-3/TRBV12-4,NA,CASSPGTKYEQYF
TRBJ2-7,TRBD1,TRBV6-5,NA,CASSYKDRGYEQYF
TRBJ2-2,TRBD1,TRBV9,NA,CASSVVGQGSNTGELFF
TRBJ2-2,TRBD2,TRBV24-1,NA,CATSDGLAGHTGELFF
TRBJ2-7,NA,TRBV28,NA,CASSLPSGTVYYEQYF
TRBJ2-3,TRBD1,TRBV15,NA,CATSRDSTGPDTQYF
TRBJ1-3,NA,TRBV20-1,once,CSASGWGIGSGNTIYF
TRBJ2-3,NA,TRBV11-2,NA,CASSLVGVGSAAADTQYF
TRBJ1-2,NA,TRBV9,NA,CASSVAQGDGYTF
TRBJ2-1,TRBD2,TRBV7-6,NA,CASSLGLAGPYEQFF
TRBJ2-3,TRBD2,TRBV9,NA,CASSVLPDLAGVADTQYF
TRBJ2-1,TRBD2,TRBV5-1,once,CASSSTSGSYNEQFF
TRBJ2-7,TRBD1,TRBV3-1/TRBV3-2,NA,CASSPGQGTVEQYF
TRBJ2-3,TRBD1,TRBV5-4,NA,CASRWSGTGTDTQYF
TRBJ2-7,TRBD2,TRBV7-9,once,CASSLEAGGPIYEQYF
TRBJ1-1,NA,TRBV6-5,NA,CASSYGTETMNTEAFF
TRBJ1-3,TRBD1,TRBV5-1,NA,CASSLARTGRNTIYF
TRBJ1-1,NA,TRBV3-1/TRBV3-2,NA,CASSQVLLTEAFF
TRBJ2-7,NA,TRBV6-2/TRBV6-3,NA,CASSYDAYGQRLYLYEQYF
TRBJ2-1,NA,TRBV7-2,NA,CASSLGVRGFF
TRBJ2-2,TRBD2,TRBV3-1/TRBV3-2,NA,CASSQDARGGPNTGELFF
TRBJ1-2,NA,TRBV5-1,NA,CASSLQDSGGYGYTF
TRBJ1-1,NA,TRBV28,NA,CASVDWGGGYTEAFF
TRBJ1-1,NA,TRBV3-1/TRBV3-2,NA,CASTKAAGFYMNTEAFF
TRBJ2-1,TRBD2,TRBV4-1,NA,CASSTSPSRLAGGPYNEQFF
TRBJ2-2,TRBD2,TRBV29-1,NA,CSVRLAGNTGELFF
TRBJ1-2,NA,TRBV5-6,once,CASSPDFNYGYTF
TRBJ1-2,TRBD1,TRBV28,NA,CASRKTGVTVYGYTF
TRBJ1-4,NA,TRBV5-1,NA,CASSLQGTQNEKLFF
TRBJ1-2,NA,TRBV7-8,NA,CASSRNDRNYGYTF
TRBJ2-7,NA,TRBV7-9,NA,CASSLLQGDEQYF
TRBJ2-7,NA,TRBV5-8,NA,CASSLTAGIAHEQYF
TRBJ1-2,NA,TRBV29-1,NA,CSVWTANYGYTF
TRBJ1-1,TRBD1,TRBV28,NA,CASSVGQGAAEAFF
TRBJ2-1,TRBD1,TRBV5-5,once,CASSWGTGGFNEQFF
TRBJ2-5,NA,TRBV15,NA,CATSRGGKRETQYF
TRBJ1-6,TRBD1,TRBV6-5,NA,CASRGQGNSPLHF
TRBJ1-2,TRBD1,TRBV19,NA,CATKTGGPGYTF
TRBJ2-1,TRBD2,TRBV7-2,NA,CASSLEGLVGNEQFF
TRBJ2-1,NA,TRBV7-2,NA,CASRVSYNEQFF
TRBJ1-5,NA,TRBV5-8,NA,CASSRGVSGADSNQPQHF
TRBJ1-5,TRBD1,TRBV19,NA,CASRTTGGANQPQHF
TRBJ1-5,NA,TRBV23-1,NA,CASSPIRDMQDF
TRBJ2-2,NA,TRBV7-3,NA,CASSSTNTGELFF
TRBJ2-7,NA,TRBV15,NA,CATSRDYYEQYF